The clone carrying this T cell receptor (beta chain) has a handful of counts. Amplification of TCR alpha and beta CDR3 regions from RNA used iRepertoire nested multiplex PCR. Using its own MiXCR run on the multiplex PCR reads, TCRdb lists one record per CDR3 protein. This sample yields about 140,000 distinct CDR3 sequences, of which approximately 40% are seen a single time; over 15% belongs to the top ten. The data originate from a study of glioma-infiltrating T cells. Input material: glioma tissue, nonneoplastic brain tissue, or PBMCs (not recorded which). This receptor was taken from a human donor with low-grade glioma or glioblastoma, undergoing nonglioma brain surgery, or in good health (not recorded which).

The CDR3 spells CSARTGAYGYTF. CDR3 in DNA: TGCAGTGCTAGGACAGGGGCCTATGGCTACACCTTC. V is TRBV20-1 and J is TRBJ1-2, with 8 bases matching TRBD1. Trimming took 3 bases from V and 4 from J; bases not matched to a gene: 1. The CDR3 is made up of 12 amino acids. Germline-derived CDR1 and CDR2 are DFQATT and SNEGSKA (reference sequence).